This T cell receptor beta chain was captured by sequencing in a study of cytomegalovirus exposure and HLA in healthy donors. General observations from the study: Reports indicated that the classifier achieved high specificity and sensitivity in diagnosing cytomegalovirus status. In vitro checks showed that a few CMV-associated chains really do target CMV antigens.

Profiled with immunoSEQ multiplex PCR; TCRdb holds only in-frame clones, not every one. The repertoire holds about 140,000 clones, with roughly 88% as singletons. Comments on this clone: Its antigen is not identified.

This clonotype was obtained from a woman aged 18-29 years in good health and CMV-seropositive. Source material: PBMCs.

The CDR3: CASSPRQGGIEYGYTF. The CDR3, as DNA: TGTGCCAGCAGCCCTAGACAGGGAGGAATAGAGTATGGCTACACCTTC. The genes are TRBV5-4 and TRBJ1-2; TRBD1 aligns across 7 bases. Trimming cost V 4 bases and J 5 bases; bases outside gene matches: 14. The CDR3 sequence is 16 residues long. Germline assignment: CDR1 SGHNT and CDR2 YYREEE (reference sequence).